A single sample gave rise to the 19 T cell receptor beta chains below, sequenced in a study of shared clonotypes between healthy human individuals. The protocol was immunoSEQ multiplex PCR, while the TCRdb copy is restricted to in-frame clones and leaves out a portion. The sample yields 1 million to 1.3 million clones, about 84% seen once. The sequenced sample was memory CD4+ T cells from PBMCs. Subset meaning: CD45RA-negative fraction. The receptors were sampled from a man between 18 and 35 years old in good health. Some clones in this sample may be carry-over from other donors' samples.

This rearrangement joins TRBV7-3 to TRBJ2-7; 7 nucleotides agree with TRBD2. This CDR3 contains 15 residues. CDR1 is SGHTA and CDR2 is FQGTGA in the germline V gene. Germline trimming cut 8 bases from V and 3 bases from J; bases unmatched to any gene: 13. CDR3 protein: CASSVRRELGYEQYF. DNA for the CDR3: TGTGCCAGCTCCGTTCGGCGGGAGCTCGGCTACGAGCAGTACTTC. Looking up the rest from reference TRBV7-3 and TRBJ2-7 gives the full variable domain: GAGVSQTPSNKVTEKGKYVELRCDPISGHTALYWYRQSLGQGPEFLIYFQGTGAADDSGLPNDRFFAVRPEGSVSTLKIQRTERGDSAVYLCASSVRRELGYEQYFGPGTRLTVT.

Remarks on this clone: Other nucleotide sequences from this sample produce the same CDR3. The chain has TRBV29-1 and TRBJ1-2, with D unresolved. CDR1 and CDR2 (germline): SQVTM, ANQGSEA. This CDR3 spans 10 amino acids. With 6 bases removed from V and 6 bases from J, the gap between germline ends came to 8 bases. In DNA, the CDR3 is TGCAGCGTCGAGTCGGATGGCTACACCTTC. Residues: CSVESDGYTF.

This clone was recorded once. The chain employs TRBV28 and TRBJ2-3; D is ambiguous. Per germline, CDR1 MDHEN and CDR2 SYDVKM. CDR3 length: 15 residues. Trimming took off 3 bases at V and 0 bases at J, with 10 bases between the two ends. The CDR3 here is CASSFRLTSTDTQYF. CDR3 nucleotides: TGTGCCAGCAGTTTCAGACTCACTAGCACAGATACGCAGTATTTT. The whole variable domain, filled in from reference TRBV28 and TRBJ2-3, reads DVKVTQSSRYLVKRTGEKVFLECVQDMDHENMFWYRQDPGLGLRLIYFSYDVKMKEKGDIPEGYSVSREKKERFSLILESASTNQTSMYLCASSFRLTSTDTQYFGPGTRLTVL.

The chain joins TRBV19 to TRBJ1-5; TRBD1 is a possible D gene (5 bases). Trimming left V 11 bases short and J 2 bases short, with 16 bases between. Germline CDR1 and CDR2: LNHDA and SQIVND (reference sequence). The CDR3 runs 14 residues. The CDR3: CAGRSTGRNQPQHF. The CDR3 nucleotides read TGTGCCGGCAGGTCTACGGGACGCAATCAGCCCCAGCATTTT.

This sequence joins TRBV5-6 and TRBJ2-3, with a weak D call TRBD2 (5 bases). CDR3 length: 14 amino acids. V shed 1 base and J shed 2 bases, with 8 bases lying between them. Germline V CDR1 and CDR2: SGHDT, YYEEEE. The CDR3 region is CASSLLRATDTQYF. CDR3 nucleotides: TGTGCCAGCAGCTTGTTGCGGGCCACAGATACGCAGTATTTT. Looking up the rest from reference TRBV5-6 and TRBJ2-3 gives the full variable domain: DAGVTQSPTHLIKTRGQQVTLRCSPKSGHDTVSWYQQALGQGPQFIFQYYEEEERQRGNFPDRFSGHQFPNYSSELNVNALLLGDSALYLCASSLLRATDTQYFGPGTRLTVL.

The table lists this clone with many counts. V is TRBV5-6 and J is TRBJ2-1; 9 bases are shared with TRBD1. Germline CDR1 SGHDT, CDR2 YYEEEE. J was trimmed by 5 bases and V by 1 base; bases with no gene match: 4. This CDR3 is 15 amino acids long. The CDR3 is CASSLRGQGDNEQFF. DNA for the CDR3: TGTGCCAGCAGCTTGAGGGGACAGGGAGACAATGAGCAGTTCTTC.

This clone appeared a single time. The chain uses TRBV9 and TRBJ2-1; the match to TRBD2 covers 12 bases. Germline V lookup: CDR1 SGDLS, CDR2 YYNGEE. The CDR3 loop spans 18 amino acids. V trimming: 3 bases; J trimming: 7 bases; junction bases outside the gene matches: 14. For the CDR3, the DNA is TGTGCCAGCAGCGCCCAACCGACTAGCGGGAGTAGAAAAAATGAGCAGTTCTTC. Translation: CASSAQPTSGSRKNEQFF.

This chain links TRBV7-3 with TRBJ2-5; 7 bases align to TRBD2. CDR1 is SGHTA and CDR2 is FQGTGA in the germline V gene. After removal of 5 bases from V and 5 bases from J, the junction contained 8 bases not matched to a gene. This CDR3 has 14 residues. The CDR3 is CASSPSGAGETQYF. The CDR3 region has the DNA TGTGCCAGCAGCCCGAGCGGAGCGGGGGAGACCCAGTACTTC.

The CDR3 spells CASSPRTGSGLVQEFF. The CDR3 DNA is TGTGCCAGCAGTCCACGGACTGGTAGCGGTTTGGTTCAGGAGTTCTTC. The J gene is TRBJ2-1, the V gene TRBV28; D is perhaps TRBD2 (6 bases). CDR3 size: 16 residues. Per germline, CDR1 MDHEN and CDR2 SYDVKM. Trimming cost V 5 bases and J 14 bases, with 28 bases left between them.

V usage is TRBV27 and J usage is TRBJ2-2, with a weak D call TRBD2 (6 bases). CDR3 length equals 14 residues. The germline V gene encodes CDR1 MNHEY and CDR2 SMNVEV (reference sequence). V was shortened by 6 bases and J by 1 base, with 9 bases between the two germline ends. CDR3 residues: CASRGTRNTGELFF. The CDR3 bases are TGTGCCAGCAGGGGGACTCGGAACACCGGGGAGCTGTTTTTT.

A note on this clone: The junction and the germline gene differ at one end; a read error may be behind it. This chain uses TRBV6-1 with TRBJ2-2; 11 bases match TRBD2. This CDR3 has 17 residues. The germline gives CDR1 MNHNS, CDR2 SASEGT. The CDR3 sequence: CAISGILAGEVGGELFF. CDR3 bases: TGTGCCATCAGTGGAATACTAGCGGGAGAAGTGGGCGGGGAGCTGTTTTTT.

This clone has more than one count but fewer than ten. The CDR3 sequence is CASSQSWTEAFF. The CDR3 DNA is TGTGCCAGCAGCCAAAGCTGGACTGAAGCTTTCTTT. The chain joins TRBV28 to TRBJ1-1; D is uncertain. The CDR3 runs 12 residues. Trimming cost V 6 bases and J 5 bases, with 10 bases left between them. Germline CDR1 reads MDHEN; CDR2 reads SYDVKM.

The V and J genes are TRBV2 and TRBJ2-2; TRBD1 is a possible D gene (6 bases). V lost 9 bases and J lost 6, with 20 bases in between. Germline CDR1 SNHLY, CDR2 FYNNEI. There are 15 residues in the CDR3. In DNA form, the CDR3 reads TGTGCCAGTCTTCTACTTCAGGGGTTTGCCGGGGAGCTGTTTTTT. Translation: CASLLLQGFAGELFF. The variable domain in full, with the rest retrieved from reference TRBV2 and TRBJ2-2, is EPEVTQTPSHQVTQMGQEVILRCVPISNHLYFYWYRQILGQKVEFLVSFYNNEISEKSEIFDDQFSVERPDGSNFTLKIRSTKLEDSAMYFCASLLLQGFAGELFFGEGSRLTVL.

The V and J genes are TRBV27 and TRBJ2-7, with 8 nucleotides matching TRBD1. The CDR3 runs 14 residues. Germline CDR1 is MNHEY and CDR2 is SMNVEV (reference sequence). V lost 3 bases, J lost 2 bases, and 3 bases stayed unmatched. The CDR3 region is CASSFRGQAYEQYF. The CDR3 DNA is TGTGCCAGCAGTTTCCGGGGACAGGCCTACGAGCAGTACTTC.

The rearrangement uses TRBV18 and TRBJ2-1; D call uncertain. Trimming took off 5 bases at V and 5 bases at J, with 10 bases between the two ends. The CDR3 runs to 13 residues. CDR1 is KGHSH, CDR2 LQKENI, per germline. The CDR3 DNA is TGTGCCAGCTCATCGGGCCAGGACAATGAGCAGTTCTTC. Its translation is CASSSGQDNEQFF.

The chain links TRBV5-4 to TRBJ1-1; D remains ambiguous. The CDR3 is 15 residues long. Trimming cost V 6 bases and J 3 bases, with 18 bases left between them. Germline-derived CDR1 and CDR2 are SGHNT and YYREEE (reference sequence). CDR3 in amino acids: CASTYRGGRDTEAFF. CDR3 coding DNA: TGTGCCAGCACTTACCGGGGAGGGAGGGACACTGAAGCTTTCTTT.

This rearrangement joins TRBV4-3 to TRBJ1-5; D not resolved. Germline CDR1 is LGHNA and CDR2 is YSLEER. The CDR3 runs 18 residues. V dropped 0 bases and J dropped 0 bases, with 15 bases sitting between them. CDR3 amino acids: CASSQEGSTVYSNQPQHF. The CDR3 bases are TGCGCCAGCAGCCAAGAAGGTTCGACGGTATATAGCAATCAGCCCCAGCATTTT.

In regard to this clone: A much bigger clone sits one base away, suggesting this may be a read error. Different DNA sequences within this sample yield the same CDR3. The chain carries TRBV7-9 and TRBJ2-7; TRBD2 agrees at 13 bases. The ends lost 5 bases at V and 3 bases at J; junction bases unmatched: 1. The CDR3 has 14 amino acids. CDR1 and CDR2 (germline): SEHNR, FQNEAQ (reference sequence). The CDR3 nucleotides are TGTGCCAGCAGCCGACTAGCGGGAGGCTACGAGCAGTACTTC. It yields the protein CASSRLAGGYEQYF.

The chain recombines TRBV4-2 with TRBJ2-1, with 7 bases that match TRBD2. CDR1 and CDR2 from the germline V gene are LGHNA and YNFKEQ. The junction had 7 bases not matched to a gene; V was cut back by 1 base and J by 1 base. The CDR3 covers 17 residues. CDR3 bases: TGTGCCAGCAGCCAAGGATCTACTAGCGATTCCTACAATGAGCAGTTCTTC. Protein sequence: CASSQGSTSDSYNEQFF.